A single sample gave rise to the 27 T cell receptor beta chains below, sequenced in a study of T cells after yellow fever vaccination. TCRdb redid the calling of the 5' RACE reads with MiXCR, one entry per CDR3 protein. The table lists about 69,000 distinct CDR3 sequences, 5% to 6.5% of them singletons, with 2.2% in the top ten. The sequencing used CD4+ T cells sorted from PBMCs, collected more than 14 days after the first yellow fever vaccination. The receptor set was obtained from a man between 18 and 29 years old who received the YFV17D yellow fever vaccine.

The sample holds many counts of this clonotype. The gene calls are TRBV5-4 and TRBJ1-4; D gene unclear. This CDR3 has 15 residues. Trimming removed 0 bases from V and 8 bases from J, with 14 bases in between. The germline gives CDR1 SGHNT, CDR2 YYREEE (reference sequence). This CDR3 is CASSLDNLGGEKLFF. Written as DNA, the CDR3 is TGTGCCAGCAGCTTGGACAACCTCGGCGGGGAAAAACTGTTTTTT. Using reference TRBV5-4 and TRBJ1-4 for the parts outside the CDR3, the full variable domain is ETGVTQSPTHLIKTRGQQVTLRCSSQSGHNTVSWYQQALGQGPQFIFQYYREEENGRGNFPPRFSGLQFPNYSSELNVNALELDDSALYLCASSLDNLGGEKLFFGSGTQLSVL.

The table lists this clonotype with many counts. The rearrangement joins TRBV11-2 to TRBJ2-1, with a tentative D call TRBD1 (5 bases). This CDR3 comprises 13 residues. Trimming took 3 bases from V and 9 from J, leaving 12 bases between them. The germline gives CDR1 SGHAT, CDR2 FQNNGV. The CDR3 bases are TGTGCCAGCAGCTTTAGGGGTACCGGTGAGCAGTTCTTC. Amino acids: CASSFRGTGEQFF.

At least ten counts were recorded for this clonotype. The V and J genes are TRBV18 and TRBJ1-1; 8 bases are shared with TRBD1. CDR3 length: 14 amino acids. V shed 6 bases and J 4 bases; nucleotides not matched to a gene: 7. Germline-derived CDR1 and CDR2 are KGHSH and LQKENI. The CDR3 nucleotides are TGTGCCAGCTCGAGAGAACAGGGGGGCACTGAAGCTTTCTTT. This codes for CASSREQGGTEAFF.

This clonotype was counted at least ten times. The chain recombines TRBV28 with TRBJ1-5, with TRBD1 as a possible D gene (5 bases). The V gene's germline CDR1 is MDHEN and CDR2 SYDVKM. V shed 6 bases and J shed 3 bases, with 12 bases lying between them. The CDR3 is 14 residues long. The CDR3: CASSGGGYNQPQHF. The CDR3 coding sequence is TGTGCCAGCAGCGGGGGGGGGTACAATCAGCCCCAGCATTTT.

This clonotype was detected ten times or more. The CDR3 DNA follows: TGTGCCAGCAGCTTAGCGGGACAGGGGGCGGTCACCTTC. Protein product: CASSLAGQGAVTF. The rearrangement links TRBV7-2 to TRBJ1-2, with 12 bases matching TRBD1. Trimming took 0 bases from V and 13 from J; bases not matched to a gene: 3. The CDR3 consists of 13 residues. The germline V gene has CDR1 SGHTA and CDR2 FQGNSA.

The genes are TRBV5-5 and TRBJ2-3, with a weak D call TRBD2 (5 bases). With 8 bases removed from V and 1 base from J, the gap between germline ends came to 17 bases. The length of the CDR3 is 15 residues. Per the germline V gene, CDR1 is SGHKS and CDR2 is YYEKEE (reference sequence). The DNA for the CDR3 is TGTGCCAGGGGCCGCGGGCTCTTACGCACAGATACGCAGTATTTT. It translates to CARGRGLLRTDTQYF.

The sample holds many counts of this clonotype. This CDR3 reads CASSLDPTRQVYNEQFF. CDR3 coding DNA: TGTGCCAGCAGCCTCGATCCCACACGGCAGGTCTACAATGAGCAGTTCTTC. The V and J genes are TRBV6-2 or TRBV6-3 and TRBJ2-1; D gene ambiguous. The CDR3 totals 17 residues. V lost 6 bases, J lost 3 bases, and 21 bases lay in between. CDR1 is MNHEY and CDR2 is SVGEGT in the germline V gene.

There are many counts of this clonotype. The chain employs TRBV5-5 and TRBJ2-7; no clear D. The V gene's germline CDR1 is SGHKS and CDR2 YYEKEE (reference sequence). The CDR3 contains 14 residues. The germline V and J ends were trimmed by 1 base and 1 base, with 9 bases remaining between them. CDR3: CASSLLSASYEQYV. In nucleotides, the CDR3 is TGTGCCAGCAGCTTGTTGTCTGCATCCTACGAGCAGTACGTC.

The sample holds many counts of this clonotype. The V gene is TRBV6-5, the J gene TRBJ2-3; TRBD2 matches 8 bases. The ends lost 1 base at V and 5 bases at J; junction bases unmatched: 5. Germline V lookup: CDR1 MNHEY, CDR2 SVGAGI. The CDR3 has 15 amino acids. CDR3: CASSYLGLGGDTQYF. CDR3 in DNA: TGTGCCAGCAGTTACTTGGGACTAGGGGGAGATACGCAGTATTTT.

This clonotype appeared many times. This chain joins TRBV20-1 and TRBJ1-5, with a tentative D call TRBD1 (6 bases). The CDR3 is 15 amino acids. The V end was cut by 1 base, the J end by 3 bases, with 13 bases between. The germline CDR1 and CDR2 sequences are DFQATT and SNEGSKA (reference sequence). CDR3 sequence: CSARGRGLVNQPQHF. CDR3 sequence (DNA): TGCAGTGCTAGAGGACGGGGGCTAGTCAATCAGCCCCAGCATTTT.

This clonotype has ten or more counts. The genes are TRBV18 and TRBJ2-5; D remains unclear. The CDR3 covers 14 residues. V shed 0 bases and J shed 2 bases, with 7 bases lying between them. Germline V gives CDR1 KGHSH, CDR2 LQKENI. CDR3 region: CASSPPSSQETQYF. The CDR3, as DNA: TGTGCCAGCTCACCACCGTCATCACAAGAGACCCAGTACTTC.

This clonotype was found many times. The V gene is TRBV5-1, the J gene TRBJ2-3; 10 positions match TRBD1. The V segment lost 6 bases and the J segment 0 bases; nucleotides outside the gene matches: 4. CDR3 size: 15 residues. CDR1 SGHRS and CDR2 YFSETQ come from the germline V gene. The CDR3, as DNA: TGCGCCAGCAAGGGGGACAGGGGTAGCACAGATACGCAGTATTTT. Translating it yields CASKGDRGSTDTQYF. The full variable domain, its missing parts supplied by reference TRBV5-1 and TRBJ2-3, is KAGVTQTPRYLIKTRGQQVTLSCSPISGHRSVSWYQQTPGQGLQFLFEYFSETQRNKGNFPGRFSGRQFSNSRSEMNVSTLELGDSALYLCASKGDRGSTDTQYFGPGTRLTVL.

This clonotype was observed at least ten times. The V gene is TRBV11-2, the J gene TRBJ2-1, with TRBD2 identical over 8 bases. CDR3 length: 15 residues. Germline V CDR1 and CDR2: SGHAT, FQNNGV. V shed 6 bases, J shed 3 bases, and the junction held 7 bases outside the gene matches. The CDR3 DNA is TGTGCCAGCAGACAAAGCGGGGGCCGCTACAATGAGCAGTTCTTC. This codes for CASRQSGGRYNEQFF.

This clonotype has ten or more counts. The chain couples TRBV7-2 to TRBJ2-2; no clear D. Germline lookup yields CDR1 SGHTA and CDR2 FQGNSA. V was trimmed by 0 bases and J by 2 bases, leaving 7 bases between them. The CDR3 is 15 residues long. CDR3 sequence: CASSLANRNTGELFF. The CDR3 DNA follows: TGTGCCAGCAGCTTAGCGAACAGAAACACCGGGGAGCTGTTTTTT.

This clonotype was detected ten times or more. This chain uses TRBV6-5 with TRBJ2-1; 11 positions agree with TRBD2. CDR3 length: 14 residues. CDR1 and CDR2 from the germline V gene are MNHEY and SVGAGI. V lost 6 bases, J lost 6 bases, and 4 bases stayed unmatched. The CDR3 nucleotides read TGTGCCAGCAGACTGGGACTAGCGGCCAATGAGCAGTTCTTC. Its translation is CASRLGLAANEQFF.

This clonotype was detected ten times or more. The rearrangement joins TRBV12-3 or TRBV12-4 to TRBJ1-6; no clear D gene. This CDR3 spans 14 amino acids. The V and J ends lost 1 base and 8 bases respectively, with 9 bases between them. The CDR3 DNA reads as TGTGCCAGCAGTTTAGAACAGACGGATTCACCCCTCCACTTT. Its translation: CASSLEQTDSPLHF.

There are many counts of this clonotype. This sequence joins TRBV5-1 and TRBJ2-5; 8 nucleotides align to TRBD2. Germline V gene sequence: CDR1 SGHRS, CDR2 YFSETQ. J was trimmed by 2 bases and V by 3 bases; bases with no gene match: 3. This CDR3 has 14 amino acids. In DNA form, the CDR3 reads TGCGCCAGCAGCTCGGGGGGGTCTCAAGAGACCCAGTACTTC. This codes for CASSSGGSQETQYF.

This clonotype was counted at least ten times. The V call is TRBV20-1, the J call TRBJ2-2; no clear D gene. Trimming removed 1 base at V and 1 base at J, with 10 bases between. The length of the CDR3 is 15 residues. Germline V CDR1 and CDR2: DFQATT, SNEGSKA (reference sequence). CDR3 region: CSARVLLQNTGELFF. CDR3 DNA: TGCAGTGCTAGAGTTCTCTTACAGAACACCGGGGAGCTGTTTTTT.

This clonotype occurred many times. The chain couples TRBV6-4 to TRBJ1-1; D not certain. The CDR3 is 13 residues long. Trimming pared 7 bases from V and 8 bases from J, leaving 17 bases between. Germline V gene sequence: CDR1 MRHNA, CDR2 SNTAGT. This chain's CDR3 is CASKLAPGMEAFF. In DNA, the CDR3 is TGTGCCAGCAAGTTGGCCCCGGGAATGGAAGCTTTCTTT.

This clonotype was observed at least ten times. J is TRBJ2-5 and V is TRBV15, with D uncertain. With 0 bases removed from V and 5 bases from J, the gap between germline ends came to 16 bases. The CDR3 contains 16 residues. The germline gives CDR1 LNHNV, CDR2 YYDKDF (reference sequence). The CDR3 here is CATSRDGGRRAETQYF. CDR3 bases: TGTGCCACCAGCAGAGATGGCGGCCGTCGGGCGGAGACCCAGTACTTC.

This clonotype has a count of ten or more. The rearrangement links TRBV27 to TRBJ1-1, with D unresolved. Trimming took off 5 bases at V and 8 bases at J, with 18 bases between the two ends. Germline loops: CDR1 MNHEY, CDR2 SMNVEV (reference sequence). The CDR3 has 14 amino acids. For the CDR3, the DNA is TGTGCCAGCAGTCACCCTACCGGGATTGGAGAAGCTTTCTTT. Its translation: CASSHPTGIGEAFF.

The sample holds many counts of this clonotype. This chain's CDR3 is CASSGVGTGLETQYF. The CDR3 DNA reads TGTGCCAGCAGTGGGGTTGGGACTGGATTAGAGACCCAGTACTTC. This chain joins TRBV25-1 and TRBJ2-5; weak D call: TRBD2 (6 bases). Germline lookup yields CDR1 MGHDK and CDR2 SYGVNS. V was clipped by 4 bases and J by 4 bases, with 16 bases between them. The CDR3 loop spans 15 amino acids. Together with reference TRBV25-1 and TRBJ2-5, the CDR3 gives the full variable domain: EADIYQTPRYLVIGTGKKITLECSQTMGHDKMYWYQQDPGMELHLIHYSYGVNSTEKGDLSSESTVSRIRTEHFPLTLESARPSHTSQYLCASSGVGTGLETQYFGPGTRLLVL.

This clonotype has ten or more counts. This rearrangement joins TRBV5-1 to TRBJ2-1; TRBD1 matches 10 bases. Germline CDR1 is SGHRS and CDR2 is YFSETQ. Trimming at V came to 5 bases and at J to 8 bases, leaving 7 bases not matched to a gene. The CDR3 covers 14 residues. CDR3 region: CASRLGQGRDEQFF. The DNA of the CDR3 is TGCGCCAGCAGACTGGGACAGGGGCGCGATGAGCAGTTCTTC.

The table lists this clonotype with many counts. The genes are TRBV3-1 and TRBJ2-2; TRBD1 is a possible D gene (6 bases). V lost 8 bases, J lost 5 bases, and 15 bases lay in between. CDR3 size: 14 residues. Germline CDR1 and CDR2: LGHDT and YNNKEL (reference sequence). The CDR3 bases are TGTGCCAGCCGAGAACAGGGCTATACCGGGGAGCTGTTTTTT. As protein: CASREQGYTGELFF. The whole variable domain, filled in from reference TRBV3-1 and TRBJ2-2, reads DTAVSQTPKYLVTQMGNDKSIKCEQNLGHDTMYWYKQDSKKFLKIMFSYNNKELIINETVPNRFSPKSPDKAHLNLHINSLELGDSAVYFCASREQGYTGELFFGEGSRLTVL.

Ten or more counts support this clonotype. This rearrangement joins TRBV10-3 to TRBJ2-5, with 14 bases matching TRBD2. The length of the CDR3 is 17 residues. The V gene end was trimmed by 6 bases and the J gene end by 4 bases; junction bases not matched to a gene: 10. CDR1 ENHRY and CDR2 SYGVKD come from the germline V gene. The CDR3 DNA is TGTGCCATCAGCCCGCCCCCCGGACTAGCGGGGGGAGAGACCCAGTACTTC. Translation gives CAISPPPGLAGGETQYF.

Many counts were recorded for this clonotype. The V and J genes are TRBV15 and TRBJ1-5; no definite D call. The V gene's germline CDR1 is LNHNV and CDR2 YYDKDF (reference sequence). V was shortened by 0 bases and J by 11 bases, with 11 bases between the two germline ends. The CDR3 contains 13 residues. CDR3 sequence reads: CATSRDLGNTQHF. The CDR3 DNA is TGTGCCACCAGCAGAGATCTAGGGAACACCCAGCATTTT.

In its sample, this clonotype was seen many times. This chain uses TRBV6-1 with TRBJ2-4, with TRBD1 matching over 9 bases. CDR1 is MNHNS, CDR2 SASEGT, per germline. Losses at the gene ends were 6 bases for V and 3 bases for J; bases not matched to a gene: 9. The CDR3 loop spans 16 amino acids. CDR3 region: CASRGDRAEGKNIQYF. The DNA of the CDR3 is TGTGCCAGCAGGGGGGACAGGGCAGAGGGCAAAAACATTCAGTACTTC.